Listed below are T cell receptor beta chains from one sample, sequenced in a study of T cells after yellow fever vaccination. TCRdb processed the 5' RACE reads anew with MiXCR; each CDR3 protein has one entry. The sample carries just over 250,000 distinct CDR3 sequences, roughly 4.8% recorded once. Sequences were derived from CD4+ T cells sorted from PBMCs, sampled on the day of the yellow fever booster vaccination. All receptors come from a man between 18 and 35 years old who received the YFV17D yellow fever vaccine. Each CDR3 is given with its conserved first and last residue. D genes are given only for firm matches. A row's size may be missing; if present it is once, few, many or a size class.

TRBV24-1	many	.	TRBJ2-1	CATSDGSYSYNEQFF	TGTGCCACCAGTGACGGCAGCTACTCCTACAATGAGCAGTTCTTC
TRBV5-6	few	.	TRBJ2-5	CASSFSPKETQYF	TGTGCCAGCAGCTTCTCCCCTAAAGAGACCCAGTACTTC
TRBV5-1	many	.	TRBJ1-1	CASSPGHRENTEAFF	TGCGCCAGCAGCCCGGGACACCGGGAGAACACTGAAGCTTTCTTT
TRBV19	.	TRBD2	TRBJ2-5	CASSGGTSGDLGVTQYF	TGTGCCAGTAGTGGAGGGACTAGCGGGGATCTCGGTGTGACCCAGTACTTC
TRBV28	.	.	TRBJ2-1	CASSLNRIGEQFF	TGTGCCAGCAGTTTAAACAGGATCGGTGAGCAGTTCTTC
TRBV6-1	.	TRBD1	TRBJ2-2	CASSPGGYTGELFF	TGTGCCAGCAGTCCAGGGGGATACACCGGGGAGCTGTTTTTT
TRBV2	few	.	TRBJ2-7	CASSEVYEQYF	TGTGCCAGCAGTGAGGTCTACGAGCAGTACTTC
TRBV12-3/TRBV12-4	few	TRBD1	TRBJ1-6	CASRRLTGAADSPLHF	TGTGCCAGCAGACGCTTAACAGGGGCGGCGGATTCACCCCTCCACTTT
TRBV12-3/TRBV12-4	many	.	TRBJ1-2	CASRSAGYYGYTF	TGTGCCAGCAGGTCGGCCGGCTACTATGGCTACACCTTC
TRBV28	few	TRBD1	TRBJ2-3	CASSFSDRGDTQYF	TGTGCCAGCAGTTTCTCCGACAGGGGTGATACGCAGTATTTT
TRBV20-1	many	.	TRBJ2-2	CSARRDANTGELFF	TGCAGTGCTAGGCGGGACGCGAACACCGGGGAGCTGTTTTTT
TRBV4-3	many	.	TRBJ2-3	CASSPGGDRADTQYF	TGCGCCAGCAGCCCCGGAGGGGATAGGGCAGATACGCAGTATTTT
TRBV25-1	.	.	TRBJ2-7	CASRLLGSEQYF	TGTGCCAGCAGACTGCTGGGGTCCGAGCAGTACTTC
TRBV20-1	many	TRBD1	TRBJ2-3	CSARKGQGATDTQYF	TGCAGTGCTAGGAAAGGACAGGGGGCTACAGATACGCAGTATTTT
TRBV2	few	TRBD1	TRBJ1-4	CASTGTGEKLFF	TGTGCCAGCACGGGGACAGGGGAAAAACTGTTTTTT
TRBV5-4	.	TRBD2	TRBJ2-1	CASSSPGTSGYNEQFF	TGTGCCAGCAGTTCTCCCGGGACTAGCGGGTACAATGAGCAGTTCTTC
TRBV12-3/TRBV12-4	few	TRBD2	TRBJ2-1	CASRGERGGIEQFF	TGTGCCAGCAGGGGGGAGCGGGGGGGCATTGAGCAGTTCTTC
TRBV18	many	.	TRBJ2-1	CASSPRDYNEQFF	TGTGCCAGCTCACCTAGAGATTACAATGAGCAGTTCTTC
TRBV25-1	.	TRBD1	TRBJ1-5	CASSSTGENQPQHF	TGTGCCAGCAGTTCGACAGGGGAGAATCAGCCCCAGCATTTT
TRBV20-1	.	.	TRBJ2-3	CSASYRDLGNRDTQYF	TGCAGTGCTAGTTACCGGGACTTAGGGAACAGAGATACGCAGTATTTT
TRBV10-1	.	TRBD2	TRBJ2-1	CASSVDGGRRFF	TGCGCCAGCAGTGTGGACGGGGGGAGGCGGTTCTTC
TRBV9	.	.	TRBJ1-6	CASSVLQNNSPLHF	TGTGCCAGCAGCGTCCTTCAGAATAATTCACCCCTCCACTTT
TRBV24-1	.	TRBD1	TRBJ2-1	CATSQPGQGVNEQFF	TGTGCCACCAGTCAACCGGGACAGGGAGTCAATGAGCAGTTCTTC
TRBV19	.	.	TRBJ2-3	CASSIVGATQYF	TGTGCCAGTAGTATAGTGGGTGCCACGCAGTATTTT
TRBV2	few	TRBD2	TRBJ2-5	CASSGRLAGGGETQYF	TGTGCCAGCAGTGGGAGACTAGCGGGGGGAGGAGAGACCCAGTACTTC
TRBV4-3	few	.	TRBJ1-2	CASSQDGTHMGGYTF	TGCGCCAGCAGCCAAGATGGGACACATATGGGCGGCTACACCTTC
TRBV7-3	few	TRBD2	TRBJ2-1	CASSLTGGSSSNEQFF	TGTGCCAGCAGCTTAACGGGGGGGTCCTCGTCCAATGAGCAGTTCTTC